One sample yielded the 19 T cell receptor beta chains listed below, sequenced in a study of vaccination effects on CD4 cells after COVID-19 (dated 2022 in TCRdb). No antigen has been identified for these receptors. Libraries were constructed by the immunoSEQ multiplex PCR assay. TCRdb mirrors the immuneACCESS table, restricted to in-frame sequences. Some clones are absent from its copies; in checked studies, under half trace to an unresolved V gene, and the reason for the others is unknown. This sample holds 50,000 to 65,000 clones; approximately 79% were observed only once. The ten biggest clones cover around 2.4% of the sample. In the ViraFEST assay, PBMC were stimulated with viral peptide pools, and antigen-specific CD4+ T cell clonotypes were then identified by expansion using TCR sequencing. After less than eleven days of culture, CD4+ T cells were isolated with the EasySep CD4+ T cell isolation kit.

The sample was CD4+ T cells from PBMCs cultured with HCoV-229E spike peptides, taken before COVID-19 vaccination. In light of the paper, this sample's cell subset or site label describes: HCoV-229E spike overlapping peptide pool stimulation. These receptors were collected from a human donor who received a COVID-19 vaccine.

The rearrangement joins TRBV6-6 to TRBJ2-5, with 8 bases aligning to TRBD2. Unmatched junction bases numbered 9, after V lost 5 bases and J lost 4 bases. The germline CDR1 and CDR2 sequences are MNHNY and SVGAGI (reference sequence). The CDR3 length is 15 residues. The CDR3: CASSPRGSGAETQYF. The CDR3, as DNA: TGTGCCAGCAGTCCCCGAGGTAGCGGGGCAGAGACCCAGTACTTC.

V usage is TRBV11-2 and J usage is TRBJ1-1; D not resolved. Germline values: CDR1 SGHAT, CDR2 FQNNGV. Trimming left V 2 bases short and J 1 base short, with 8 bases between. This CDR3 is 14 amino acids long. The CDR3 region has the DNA TGTGCCAGCAGCTTACTTCGACAGAACACTGAAGCTTTCTTT. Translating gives CASSLLRQNTEAFF.

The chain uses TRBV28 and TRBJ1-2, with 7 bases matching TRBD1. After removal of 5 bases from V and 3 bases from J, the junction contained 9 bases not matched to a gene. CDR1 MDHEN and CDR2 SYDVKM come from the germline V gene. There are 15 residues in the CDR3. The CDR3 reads CASSPRGQQYYGYTF. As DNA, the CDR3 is TGTGCCAGCAGTCCAAGGGGACAGCAATACTATGGCTACACCTTC.

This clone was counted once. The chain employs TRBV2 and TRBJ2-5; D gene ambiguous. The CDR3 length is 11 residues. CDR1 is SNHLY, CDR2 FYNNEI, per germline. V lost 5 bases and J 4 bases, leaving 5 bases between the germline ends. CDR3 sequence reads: CASSQVETQYF. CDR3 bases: TGTGCCAGCAGTCAAGTAGAGACCCAGTACTTC.

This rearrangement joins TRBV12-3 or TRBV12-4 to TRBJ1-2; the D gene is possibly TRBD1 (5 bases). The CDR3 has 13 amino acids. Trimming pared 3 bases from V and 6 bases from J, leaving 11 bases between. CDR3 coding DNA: TGTGCCAGCAGTTTTCCGGGGACTAATGGCTACACCTTC. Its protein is CASSFPGTNGYTF.

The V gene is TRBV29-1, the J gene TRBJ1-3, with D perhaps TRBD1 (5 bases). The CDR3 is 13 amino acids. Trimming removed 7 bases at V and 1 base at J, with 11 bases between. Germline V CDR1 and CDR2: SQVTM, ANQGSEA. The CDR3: CSAGGGSGNTIYF. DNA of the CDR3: TGCAGCGCCGGGGGGGGGTCTGGAAACACCATATATTTT.

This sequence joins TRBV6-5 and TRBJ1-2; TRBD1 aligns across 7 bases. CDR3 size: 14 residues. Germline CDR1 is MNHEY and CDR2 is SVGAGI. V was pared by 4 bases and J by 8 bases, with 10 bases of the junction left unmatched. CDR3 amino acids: CASSLWQGGRGYTF. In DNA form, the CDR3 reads TGTGCCAGCAGTTTATGGCAGGGGGGACGCGGCTACACCTTC.

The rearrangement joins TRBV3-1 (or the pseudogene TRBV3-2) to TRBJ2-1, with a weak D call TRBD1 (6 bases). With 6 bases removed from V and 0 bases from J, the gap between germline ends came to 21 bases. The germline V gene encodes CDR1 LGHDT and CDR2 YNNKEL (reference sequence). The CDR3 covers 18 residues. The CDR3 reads CASSRTVSPSSSYNEQFF. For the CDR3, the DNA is TGTGCCAGCAGTCGGACAGTCAGTCCATCGAGCTCCTACAATGAGCAGTTCTTC.

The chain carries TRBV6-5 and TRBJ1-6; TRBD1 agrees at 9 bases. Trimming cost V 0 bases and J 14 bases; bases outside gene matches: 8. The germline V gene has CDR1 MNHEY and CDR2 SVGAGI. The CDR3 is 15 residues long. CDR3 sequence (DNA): TGTGCCAGCAGTTACTCGAACAGGGGGCGCGAAACCCTCCACTTT. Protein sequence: CASSYSNRGRETLHF.

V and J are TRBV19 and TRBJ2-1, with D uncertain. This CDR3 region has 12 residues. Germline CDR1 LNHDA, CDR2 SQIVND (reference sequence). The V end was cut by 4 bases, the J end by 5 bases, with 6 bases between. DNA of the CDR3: TGTGCCAGTAGTAAATATAACAATGAGCAGTTCTTC. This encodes CASSKYNNEQFF.

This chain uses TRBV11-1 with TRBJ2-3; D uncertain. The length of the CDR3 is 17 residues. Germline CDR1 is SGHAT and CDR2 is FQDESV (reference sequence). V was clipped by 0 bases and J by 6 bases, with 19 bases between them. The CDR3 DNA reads TGTGCCAGCAGCTTAGCGCCCCAGGTTACACGTTCGGATACGCAGTATTTT. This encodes CASSLAPQVTRSDTQYF.

CDR3 sequence reads: CASSSIGTDNEQFF. DNA for the CDR3: TGCGCCAGCAGCTCCATCGGGACAGACAATGAGCAGTTCTTC. The rearrangement links TRBV5-1 to TRBJ2-1, with 7 bases fitting TRBD1. The CDR3 runs 14 residues. J lost 5 bases, V lost 3 bases, and 5 bases had no gene match. The germline gives CDR1 SGHRS, CDR2 YFSETQ. Together with reference TRBV5-1 and TRBJ2-1, the CDR3 gives the full variable domain: KAGVTQTPRYLIKTRGQQVTLSCSPISGHRSVSWYQQTPGQGLQFLFEYFSETQRNKGNFPGRFSGRQFSNSRSEMNVSTLELGDSALYLCASSSIGTDNEQFFGPGTRLTVL.

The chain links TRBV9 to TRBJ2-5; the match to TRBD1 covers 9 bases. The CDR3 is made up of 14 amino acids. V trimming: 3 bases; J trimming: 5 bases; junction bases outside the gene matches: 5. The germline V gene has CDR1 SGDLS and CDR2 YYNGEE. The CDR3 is CASSGQGVGETQYF. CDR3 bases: TGTGCCAGCAGCGGACAGGGGGTAGGGGAGACCCAGTACTTC.

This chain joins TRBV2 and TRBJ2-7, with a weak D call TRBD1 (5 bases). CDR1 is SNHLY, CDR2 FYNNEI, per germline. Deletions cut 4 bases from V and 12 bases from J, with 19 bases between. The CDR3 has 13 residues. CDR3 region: CASSVQGLISRYV. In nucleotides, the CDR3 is TGTGCCAGCAGTGTCCAGGGTTTAATTTCTCGGTACGTC.

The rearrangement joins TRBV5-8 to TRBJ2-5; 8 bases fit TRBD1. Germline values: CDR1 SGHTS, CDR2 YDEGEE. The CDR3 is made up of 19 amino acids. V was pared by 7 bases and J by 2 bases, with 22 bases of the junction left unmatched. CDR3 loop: CASPILPALTGVGQETQYF. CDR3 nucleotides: TGTGCCAGCCCCATCCTCCCCGCTTTGACAGGGGTTGGGCAAGAGACCCAGTACTTC.

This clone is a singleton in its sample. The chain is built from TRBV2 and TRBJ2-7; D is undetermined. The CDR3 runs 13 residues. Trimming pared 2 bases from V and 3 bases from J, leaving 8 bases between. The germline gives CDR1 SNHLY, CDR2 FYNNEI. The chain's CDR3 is CASSESVGYEQYV. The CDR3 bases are TGTGCCAGCAGTGAATCGGTAGGCTACGAGCAGTACGTC.

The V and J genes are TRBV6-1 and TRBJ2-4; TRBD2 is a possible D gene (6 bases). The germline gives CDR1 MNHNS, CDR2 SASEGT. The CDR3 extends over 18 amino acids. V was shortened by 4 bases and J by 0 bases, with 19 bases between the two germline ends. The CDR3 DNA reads TGTGCCAGCAGTGCGACCGCGGGGCAGGCGCTAGCCAAAAACATTCAGTACTTC. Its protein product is CASSATAGQALAKNIQYF.

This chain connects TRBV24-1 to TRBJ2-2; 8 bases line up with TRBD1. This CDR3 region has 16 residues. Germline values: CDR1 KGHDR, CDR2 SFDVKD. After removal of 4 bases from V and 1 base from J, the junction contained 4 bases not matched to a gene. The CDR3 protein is CATSDPGTGNTGELFF. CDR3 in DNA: TGTGCCACCAGTGACCCCGGGACAGGGAACACCGGGGAGCTGTTTTTT.

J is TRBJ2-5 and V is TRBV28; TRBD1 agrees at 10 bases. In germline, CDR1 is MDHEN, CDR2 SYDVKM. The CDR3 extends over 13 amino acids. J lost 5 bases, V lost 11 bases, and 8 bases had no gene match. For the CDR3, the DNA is TGTGCCGGGAAAGACAGGGGGCGGGAGACCCAGTACTTC. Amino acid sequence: CAGKDRGRETQYF.